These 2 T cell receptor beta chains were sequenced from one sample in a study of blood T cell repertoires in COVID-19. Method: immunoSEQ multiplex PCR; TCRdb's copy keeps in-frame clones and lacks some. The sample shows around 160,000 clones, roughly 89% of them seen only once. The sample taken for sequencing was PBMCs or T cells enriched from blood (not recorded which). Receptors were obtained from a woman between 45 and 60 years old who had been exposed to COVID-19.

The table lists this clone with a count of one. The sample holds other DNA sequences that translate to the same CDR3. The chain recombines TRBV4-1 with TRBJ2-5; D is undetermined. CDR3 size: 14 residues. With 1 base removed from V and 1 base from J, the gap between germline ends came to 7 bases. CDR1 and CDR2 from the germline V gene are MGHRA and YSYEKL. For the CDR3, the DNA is TGCGCCAGCAGCCAAGGCGGCCCCCAAGAGACCCAGTACTTC. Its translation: CASSQGGPQETQYF.

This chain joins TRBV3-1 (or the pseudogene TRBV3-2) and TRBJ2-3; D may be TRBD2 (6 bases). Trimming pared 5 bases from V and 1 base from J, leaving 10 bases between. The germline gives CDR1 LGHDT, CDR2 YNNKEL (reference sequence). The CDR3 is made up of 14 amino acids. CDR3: CASSYLARTDTQYF. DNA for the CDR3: TGTGCCAGCAGCTATCTAGCGCGCACAGATACGCAGTATTTT.